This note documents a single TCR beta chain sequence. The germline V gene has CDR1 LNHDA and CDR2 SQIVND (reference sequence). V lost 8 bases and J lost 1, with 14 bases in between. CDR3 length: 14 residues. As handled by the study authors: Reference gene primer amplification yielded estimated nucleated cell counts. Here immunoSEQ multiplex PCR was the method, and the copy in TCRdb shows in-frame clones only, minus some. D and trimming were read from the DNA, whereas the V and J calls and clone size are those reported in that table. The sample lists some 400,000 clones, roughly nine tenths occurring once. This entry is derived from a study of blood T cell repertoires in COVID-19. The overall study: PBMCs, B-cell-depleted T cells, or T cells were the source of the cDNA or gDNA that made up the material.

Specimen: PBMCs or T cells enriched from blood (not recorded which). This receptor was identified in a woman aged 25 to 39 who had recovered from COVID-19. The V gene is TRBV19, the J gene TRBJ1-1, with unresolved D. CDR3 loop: CASALSLANTEAFF. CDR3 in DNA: TGTGCCAGTGCCCTCAGTTTGGCGAACACTGAAGCTTTCTTT.